Following are 32 T cell receptor beta chains from one sample sequenced in a study of blood T cells in healthy people across ages. A sample-barcoded 5' primer and a J-beta primer mix were used in a second PCR of roughly 7 to 11 cycles. MiXCR, run by TCRdb on the 5' RACE reads, gives a single entry per CDR3 protein. The table shows hundreds of thousands of distinct CDR3 sequences, with 25% to 30% occurring only once. The specimen was blood. These receptor sequences come from a woman in her sixties or seventies in good health.

J is TRBJ2-5 and V is TRBV20-1, with D maybe TRBD1 (6 bases). The CDR3 extends over 14 amino acids. V shed 0 bases and J shed 4 bases, with 12 bases lying between them. Germline V lookup: CDR1 DFQATT, CDR2 SNEGSKA (reference sequence). The CDR3 bases are TGCAGTGCTAGAGATATAACAGGGAGAGAGACCCAGTACTTC. Translating it yields CSARDITGRETQYF.

The rearrangement uses TRBV9 and TRBJ2-3, with 7 bases identical to TRBD2. There are 15 residues in the CDR3. V lost 1 base, J lost 1 base, and 3 bases stayed unmatched. Germline V lookup: CDR1 SGDLS, CDR2 YYNGEE. CDR3 residues: CASSVIAGGTDTQYF. The CDR3 DNA follows: TGTGCCAGCAGCGTAATAGCGGGCGGCACAGATACGCAGTATTTT.

The rearrangement uses TRBV5-4 and TRBJ2-5, with TRBD1 as a possible D gene (6 bases). Looked up from germline, CDR1 is SGHNT and CDR2 is YYREEE (reference sequence). The V end was cut by 2 bases, the J end by 7 bases, with 12 bases between. This CDR3 is 13 amino acids long. The CDR3 loop is CASSFDQGSTQYF. The DNA of the CDR3 is TGTGCCAGCAGCTTTGATCAGGGGTCGACCCAGTACTTC.

This clonotype was counted a few times. V is TRBV7-8 and J is TRBJ2-1; 9 bases are shared with TRBD2. The V gene end was trimmed by 5 bases and the J gene end by 7 bases; junction bases not matched to a gene: 12. CDR1 is SGHVS and CDR2 is FQNEAQ in the germline V gene. The CDR3 runs to 16 residues. The CDR3 bases are TGTGCCAGCAGCCGACCCCCCGGGAGCGGGGGGAATGAGCAGTTCTTC. It yields the protein CASSRPPGSGGNEQFF.

The J gene is TRBJ2-7, the V gene TRBV6-2 or TRBV6-3, with 10 bases fitting TRBD1. CDR1 is MNHEY, CDR2 SVGEGT, per germline. Losses at the gene ends were 2 bases for V and 2 bases for J; bases not matched to a gene: 9. This CDR3 is 17 amino acids long. The CDR3, as DNA: TGTGCCAGCAGTTACGGAGGGACAGGGGCCGGCACCTACGAGCAGTACTTC. This gives the protein CASSYGGTGAGTYEQYF.

This clonotype has just a few counts. V is TRBV27 and J is TRBJ1-6; D not certain. The CDR3 length is 18 residues. Trimming stripped 2 bases from V and 0 bases from J, with 14 bases between. Germline V gene lookup returns CDR1 MNHEY and CDR2 SMNVEV (reference sequence). CDR3 residues: CASSLGPQRSSYNSPLHF. The CDR3 bases are TGTGCCAGCAGTTTAGGACCCCAAAGGAGCTCCTATAATTCACCCCTCCACTTT.

V gene TRBV2 combines with J gene TRBJ2-1; 7 bases align to TRBD2. Germline V lookup: CDR1 SNHLY, CDR2 FYNNEI. Germline trimming cut 7 bases from V and 1 base from J; bases unmatched to any gene: 7. The CDR3 has 15 residues. CDR3 sequence reads: CASKSGTGSYNEQFF. In DNA form, the CDR3 reads TGTGCCAGCAAAAGCGGGACTGGGTCCTACAATGAGCAGTTCTTC.

J is TRBJ1-5 and V is TRBV20-1; no clear D gene. The germline CDR1 and CDR2 sequences are DFQATT and SNEGSKA (reference sequence). V was clipped by 0 bases and J by 2 bases, with 20 bases between them. The CDR3 consists of 18 residues. CDR3: CSAREPTRTSSRNQPQHF. The CDR3, as DNA: TGCAGTGCTAGAGAGCCGACCCGAACAAGTAGTCGCAATCAGCCCCAGCATTTT.

This clonotype was observed a few times. The V gene is TRBV4-3, the J gene TRBJ2-5; D call uncertain. This CDR3 is 17 amino acids long. The ends were cut back, 0 bases at V and 0 bases at J, with 14 bases in the middle. Germline-derived CDR1 and CDR2 are LGHNA and YSLEER. The CDR3 spells CASSQDHSRSHQETQYF. The DNA of the CDR3 is TGCGCCAGCAGCCAAGATCACAGCCGGTCTCACCAAGAGACCCAGTACTTC.

This clonotype was counted only a few times. The chain is built from TRBV9 and TRBJ1-2; weak D call: TRBD1 (5 bases). CDR3 length: 12 residues. V was shortened by 3 bases and J by 6 bases, with 9 bases between the two germline ends. Per the germline V gene, CDR1 is SGDLS and CDR2 is YYNGEE. CDR3 in amino acids: CASSGQMNGYTF. The CDR3 nucleotides are TGTGCCAGCAGCGGACAGATGAATGGCTACACCTTC.

This clonotype showed up just a few times. This chain connects TRBV5-1 to TRBJ2-5; a possible D gene is TRBD1 (6 bases). Germline loops: CDR1 SGHRS, CDR2 YFSETQ. The CDR3 is 13 residues long. Trimming shortened V by 4 bases and J by 5 bases, and 12 bases separated the two germline ends. CDR3 region: CASSRGDTETQYF. CDR3 nucleotides: TGCGCCAGCAGCCGAGGGGACACGGAGACCCAGTACTTC.

The chain couples TRBV2 to TRBJ2-3; the D gene is possibly TRBD2 (5 bases). The CDR3 length is 14 residues. V was pared by 5 bases and J by 5 bases, with 14 bases between. CDR1 and CDR2 (germline): SNHLY, FYNNEI. The CDR3 nucleotides are TGTGCCAGCAGTTCTAGCCCAACGGGAGATACGCAGTATTTT. It codes for CASSSSPTGDTQYF.

The sample holds a few counts of this clonotype. The chain employs TRBV29-1 and TRBJ2-5; 8 bases map to TRBD2. This CDR3 spans 14 amino acids. J was trimmed by 3 bases and V by 4 bases; bases with no gene match: 7. Per germline, CDR1 SQVTM and CDR2 ANQGSEA. DNA of the CDR3: TGCAGCGTTGGCTGGTCCGGGAGGGAAGAGACCCAGTACTTC. Translating it yields CSVGWSGREETQYF.

This chain's CDR3 is CASSLVGRAGSYEQYF. In nucleotides, the CDR3 is TGTGCCAGCAGCTTAGTCGGGAGGGCCGGGTCCTACGAGCAGTACTTC. The chain combines TRBV7-2 with TRBJ2-7; 8 nucleotides align to TRBD2. Germline V gene data show CDR1 as SGHTA and CDR2 as FQGNSA. This CDR3 is 16 amino acids long. After removal of 1 base from V and 1 base from J, the junction contained 6 bases not matched to a gene.

The DNA for the CDR3 is TGTGCCAGCAGCTTGGCCGGGTTCACAGATACGCAGTATTTT. This encodes CASSLAGFTDTQYF. The V call is TRBV7-9, the J call TRBJ2-3; no clear D gene. Germline CDR1 and CDR2: SEHNR and FQNEAQ (reference sequence). This CDR3 is built from 14 residues. V lost 3 bases and J lost 2, with 9 bases in between.

Ten or more counts support this clonotype. CDR3 sequence (DNA): TGTGCCAGCAGTTCTGAAGCGTCGACTTTATCCTCTGGAAACACCATATATTTT. It codes for CASSSEASTLSSGNTIYF. The chain uses TRBV2 and TRBJ1-3; D is undetermined. This CDR3 has 18 amino acids. Trimming took off 5 bases at V and 0 bases at J, with 20 bases between the two ends. Germline V lookup: CDR1 SNHLY, CDR2 FYNNEI. The whole variable domain, filled in from reference TRBV2 and TRBJ1-3, reads EPEVTQTPSHQVTQMGQEVILRCVPISNHLYFYWYRQILGQKVEFLVSFYNNEISEKSEIFDDQFSVERPDGSNFTLKIRSTKLEDSAMYFCASSSEASTLSSGNTIYFGEGSWLTVV.

A remark on this clonotype: The junction and the germline gene differ at one end; a read error may be behind it. The chain uses TRBV4-2 and TRBJ2-5, with TRBD2 identical over 11 bases. The germline gives CDR1 LGHNA, CDR2 YNFKEQ. The CDR3 spans 16 residues. In nucleotides, the CDR3 is TGTGCCAGCAGCCAAGACGGTAGCGGGGGGGTGGAGACCCAGCACTTC. This encodes CASSQDGSGGVETQHF.

This chain connects TRBV28 to TRBJ2-5, with no clear D. This CDR3 is built from 12 residues. V was cut by 6 bases and J by 6 bases, with 11 bases left in between. Germline V gives CDR1 MDHEN, CDR2 SYDVKM. CDR3 nucleotides: TGTGCCAGCAGGAACCCCCTCCAGACCCAGTACTTC. Amino acids: CASRNPLQTQYF.

The chain uses TRBV29-1 and TRBJ2-3, with TRBD2 matching over 9 bases. V was clipped by 4 bases and J by 5 bases; unmatched bases: 10. There are 15 residues in the CDR3. Germline V CDR1 and CDR2: SQVTM, ANQGSEA. CDR3: CSVAPTGGRGDTQYF. CDR3 nucleotides: TGCAGCGTTGCCCCGACTGGCGGGAGGGGAGATACGCAGTATTTT.

Notes on this clonotype: Here the CDR3 omits its conserved ending phenylalanine or tryptophan, so a read error is the likely source. DNA of the CDR3: TGTGCCAGCACCCCCGGGCGGGTTAGCACAGATACGCAGTATTCT. It is translated as CASTPGRVSTDTQYS. The V call is TRBV12-3 or TRBV12-4, the J call TRBJ2-3; D perhaps matches TRBD2 (5 bases). The CDR3 spans 15 residues. The V gene lost 7 bases and the J gene lost 0 bases, with 14 bases spanning the gap.

This clonotype was counted a few times. The chain uses TRBV28 and TRBJ1-1; D may be TRBD1 (5 bases). The CDR3 covers 17 residues. The V end lost 6 bases, the J end lost 0 bases, and 20 bases lay between the germline ends. Looked up from germline, CDR1 is MDHEN and CDR2 is SYDVKM. The CDR3 sequence is CASSHALRGRLNTEAFF. CDR3 DNA sequence: TGTGCCAGCAGCCACGCCTTGAGGGGACGATTGAACACTGAAGCTTTCTTT. Drawing the rest from reference TRBV28 and TRBJ1-1, the complete variable domain is DVKVTQSSRYLVKRTGEKVFLECVQDMDHENMFWYRQDPGLGLRLIYFSYDVKMKEKGDIPEGYSVSREKKERFSLILESASTNQTSMYLCASSHALRGRLNTEAFFGQGTRLTVV.

V and J are TRBV5-4 and TRBJ2-3; the D call may be TRBD1 or TRBD2 (5 bases each). The CDR3 is 13 residues long. V was trimmed by 5 bases and J by 2 bases, leaving 9 bases between them. Germline V gene sequence: CDR1 SGHNT, CDR2 YYREEE (reference sequence). In DNA, the CDR3 is TGTGCCAGCAGAGCCGGGACCACAGATACGCAGTATTTT. Its protein is CASRAGTTDTQYF.

This clonotype came up many times. The V and J genes are TRBV7-3 and TRBJ2-1, with TRBD2 matching 11 bases. Losses at the gene ends were 5 bases for V and 6 bases for J; bases not matched to a gene: 9. The CDR3 loop spans 16 amino acids. Germline lookup yields CDR1 SGHTA and CDR2 FQGTGA. CDR3 sequence (DNA): TGTGCCAGCAGCCGGACTAGCGGGCAAGGGGGCAATGAGCAGTTCTTC. It codes for CASSRTSGQGGNEQFF.

This clonotype occurred a few times. The chain couples TRBV7-8 to TRBJ2-3; D not certain. Germline CDR1 SGHVS, CDR2 FQNEAQ. Trimming left V 11 bases short and J 6 bases short, with 18 bases between. CDR3 length: 13 amino acids. Here the CDR3 reads CAGSTATLDTQYF. In DNA, the CDR3 is TGTGCCGGTTCTACGGCCACCCTGGATACGCAGTATTTT.

This clonotype turned up a few times. The chain joins TRBV3-1 to TRBJ2-1, with a tentative D call TRBD2 (6 bases). Germline CDR1 and CDR2: LGHDT and YNNKEL (reference sequence). The CDR3 spans 17 residues. Trimming cost V 3 bases and J 1 base, with 16 bases left between them. CDR3 loop: CASSQNRGISSYNEQFF. Written as DNA, the CDR3 is TGTGCCAGCAGCCAGAACCGCGGGATTAGTTCCTACAATGAGCAGTTCTTC.

In DNA, the CDR3 is TGCGCCAGCAGCCCACCCCTGGTAGTCCGAACCTACGAGCAGTACTTC. This sequence encodes CASSPPLVVRTYEQYF. The chain carries TRBV4-1 and TRBJ2-5, with unresolved D. The DNA end lines up better with TRBJ2-7; the J call may be wrong. Germline V gene sequence: CDR1 MGHRA, CDR2 YSYEKL. The CDR3 has 16 amino acids.

This sequence joins TRBV6-6 and TRBJ1-5; D unclear. The germline V gene has CDR1 MNHNY and CDR2 SVGAGI (reference sequence). The CDR3 is 11 residues long. V lost 8 bases and J 5 bases, leaving 7 bases between the germline ends. The CDR3 bases are TGTGCCAGCCGGTCCGATCAGCCCCAGCATTTT. As protein: CASRSDQPQHF.

This clonotype has only a few counts. The genes are TRBV7-2 and TRBJ2-1, with no clear D. V lost 5 bases and J 10 bases, leaving 9 bases between the germline ends. Germline values: CDR1 SGHTA, CDR2 FQGNSA. This CDR3 contains 11 residues. DNA for the CDR3: TGTGCCAGCAGCCACTTAGGCGAGCAGTTCTTC. Encoded protein: CASSHLGEQFF.

This clonotype was detected a few times. CDR3 amino acids: CASSSGATNEKLFF. DNA of the CDR3: TGTGCCAGCAGCTCCGGTGCAACTAATGAAAAACTGTTTTTT. J is TRBJ1-4 and V is TRBV9; D not resolved. The V gene lost 4 bases and the J gene lost 0 bases, with 7 bases spanning the gap. The CDR3 consists of 14 residues. CDR1 is SGDLS and CDR2 is YYNGEE in the germline V gene.

This clonotype turned up a few times. The J gene is TRBJ2-7, the V gene TRBV20-1; the match to TRBD2 covers 10 bases. Germline assignment: CDR1 DFQATT and CDR2 SNEGSKA (reference sequence). The CDR3 sequence is 16 residues long. Trimming removed 3 bases from V and 3 bases from J; junction bases left unmatched: 11. CDR3 loop: CSARPPLAGDLYEQYF. The CDR3 DNA is TGCAGTGCTAGGCCCCCTCTAGCGGGAGACCTCTACGAGCAGTACTTC.

There are a few counts of this clonotype. The chain is built from TRBV29-1 and TRBJ1-1, with D possibly being TRBD1 (6 bases). The germline V gene has CDR1 SQVTM and CDR2 ANQGSEA. This CDR3 contains 12 residues. The CDR3 loop is CSVEQGNTEAFF. CDR3 nucleotide sequence: TGCAGTGTCGAACAGGGGAACACTGAAGCTTTCTTT.

This sequence joins TRBV9 and TRBJ2-3; weak D call: TRBD2 (5 bases). The CDR3 length is 15 residues. The germline gives CDR1 SGDLS, CDR2 YYNGEE. Trimming took off 4 bases at V and 3 bases at J, with 15 bases between the two ends. CDR3 amino acids: CASSPTRAGTDTQYF. The CDR3 coding sequence is TGTGCCAGCAGCCCAACTAGGGCCGGGACAGATACGCAGTATTTT.